The 29 T cell receptor beta chains given below trace back to one sample, sequenced in a study of blood T cell repertoires in COVID-19. Assay: immunoSEQ multiplex PCR; the TCRdb copy retains only in-frame clones and omits some. Of about 370,000 clones listed, roughly 90% are singletons. Sequences were obtained from peripheral blood. These receptor sequences come from a woman in her twenties or thirties with COVID-19, enrolled during active disease.

The V call is TRBV7-8, the J call TRBJ2-7; D gene ambiguous. V lost 1 base and J 2 bases, leaving 12 bases between the germline ends. This CDR3 spans 15 amino acids. CDR1 SGHVS and CDR2 FQNEAQ come from the germline V gene. The CDR3 region is CASSLGRPSTYEQYF. The CDR3 bases are TGTGCCAGCAGCTTAGGCAGGCCAAGTACCTACGAGCAGTACTTC.

The gene calls are TRBV24-1 and TRBJ2-3; maybe TRBD1 (6 bases). Germline lookup yields CDR1 KGHDR and CDR2 SFDVKD. This CDR3 is built from 16 residues. Between the trimmed V and J ends, which lost 4 bases and 2 bases, there was a span of 15 bases. The CDR3 region has the DNA TGTGCCACCAGTGACCGCGACAGGATTCACACAGATACGCAGTATTTT. Protein: CATSDRDRIHTDTQYF.

The DNA for the CDR3 is TGTGCCAGCAGTTTAAAACAGTTTTGGGCGGGAGAGACCCAGTACTTC. It codes for CASSLKQFWAGETQYF. The gene calls are TRBV28 and TRBJ2-5; D possibly corresponds to TRBD2 (5 bases). CDR3 length: 16 residues. Germline V gene lookup returns CDR1 MDHEN and CDR2 SYDVKM. The V end lost 2 bases, the J end lost 4 bases, and 17 bases lay between the germline ends.

Remarks on this clone: Other DNA sequences of this sample code for an identical CDR3. The chain combines TRBV6-5 with TRBJ2-5, with 7 bases lining up with TRBD1. This CDR3 contains 14 residues. Germline V gives CDR1 MNHEY, CDR2 SVGAGI. V trimming: 0 bases; J trimming: 5 bases; junction bases outside the gene matches: 3. This chain's CDR3 is CASSYSQGRETQYF. The CDR3 DNA follows: TGTGCCAGCAGTTACTCACAGGGGCGGGAGACCCAGTACTTC.

The CDR3 is CASSELTGAFGNTIYF. Here the CDR3 DNA reads TGCGCCAGCAGTGAGTTAACAGGGGCTTTTGGAAACACCATATATTTT. The chain recombines TRBV10-2 with TRBJ1-3; 7 nucleotides match TRBD1. V lost 1 base to trimming and J lost 3 bases; unmatched junction nucleotides: 6. Germline CDR1 reads WSHSY; CDR2 reads SAAADI. The length of the CDR3 is 16 residues.

The rearrangement uses TRBV7-2 and TRBJ2-2, with a weak D call TRBD1 (6 bases). The V and J ends lost 1 base and 5 bases respectively, with 11 bases between them. The germline V gene has CDR1 SGHTA and CDR2 FQGNSA. The CDR3 contains 15 residues. Here the CDR3 DNA reads TGTGCCAGCAGCTTAGGGGGGCGCAGGACCGGGGAGCTGTTTTTT. It codes for CASSLGGRRTGELFF.

The chain links TRBV4-3 to TRBJ2-7; maybe TRBD1 (6 bases). The CDR3 sequence is 14 residues long. Germline CDR1 is LGHNA and CDR2 is YSLEER. Trimming removed 5 bases at V and 1 base at J, with 12 bases between. This CDR3 is CASSTNQGSYEQYF. In DNA, the CDR3 is TGCGCCAGCAGCACTAACCAGGGGTCCTACGAGCAGTACTTC.

The rearrangement links TRBV19 to TRBJ1-3, with TRBD1 as a possible D gene (6 bases). Germline assignment: CDR1 LNHDA and CDR2 SQIVND (reference sequence). There are 18 residues in the CDR3. The V end was cut by 7 bases, the J end by 0 bases, with 22 bases between. CDR3 in amino acids: CASTRTGTHTYSGNTIYF. The DNA of the CDR3 is TGTGCCAGTACCCGGACCGGGACACATACCTACTCTGGAAACACCATATATTTT.

V and J are TRBV7-8 and TRBJ2-3; 10 positions agree with TRBD2. The CDR3 totals 16 residues. V dropped 5 bases and J dropped 4; count of bases not matched to a gene: 9. Germline lookup yields CDR1 SGHVS and CDR2 FQNEAQ. CDR3 region: CASSTYTSGVADTQYF. DNA of the CDR3: TGTGCCAGCAGCACCTACACTAGCGGGGTTGCAGATACGCAGTATTTT.

This chain connects TRBV5-1 to TRBJ2-1; 9 nucleotides match TRBD1. This CDR3 contains 15 residues. The germline V gene has CDR1 SGHRS and CDR2 YFSETQ. V shed 4 bases, J shed 2 bases, and the junction held 4 bases outside the gene matches. This CDR3 is CASSRDRAPYNEQFF. The DNA for the CDR3 is TGCGCCAGCAGCCGGGACAGGGCCCCCTACAATGAGCAGTTCTTC.

The V call is TRBV24-1, the J call TRBJ2-2; TRBD1 matches 12 bases. The germline V gene has CDR1 KGHDR and CDR2 SFDVKD. With V trimmed by 5 bases and J by 1 base, 10 bases remained unmatched. The CDR3 spans 19 residues. The CDR3 reads CATSAPGQGAPRNTGELFF. The CDR3 nucleotides are TGTGCCACCAGTGCCCCGGGACAGGGGGCTCCGAGGAACACCGGGGAGCTGTTTTTT.

J is TRBJ2-5 and V is TRBV24-1, with D possibly TRBD1 on 6 matching bases. CDR1 is KGHDR and CDR2 is SFDVKD in the germline V gene. Trimming left V 3 bases short and J 3 bases short, with 13 bases between. The CDR3 runs to 15 residues. The CDR3 loop reads CATSDVMGAKETQYF. Here the CDR3 DNA reads TGTGCCACCAGTGATGTTATGGGGGCGAAAGAGACCCAGTACTTC.

This sequence joins TRBV7-9 and TRBJ1-3, with D unclear. Trimming shortened V by 1 base and J by 2 bases, and 12 bases separated the two germline ends. From germline, CDR1 is SEHNR and CDR2 FQNEAQ (reference sequence). The CDR3 covers 16 residues. CDR3 in DNA: TGTGCCAGCAGCTTAGGGTCCTTGCGAGCTGGAAACACCATATATTTT. This encodes CASSLGSLRAGNTIYF.

The chain couples TRBV9 to TRBJ2-7; D is unclear. The CDR3 extends over 14 amino acids. Germline V gene sequence: CDR1 SGDLS, CDR2 YYNGEE. V lost 0 bases and J lost 5, with 12 bases in between. This chain's CDR3 is CASSVDLGDDEQYF. CDR3 nucleotide sequence: TGTGCCAGCAGCGTAGACTTAGGAGACGACGAGCAGTACTTC.

The chain employs TRBV6-9 and TRBJ2-5, with a weak D call TRBD2 (5 bases). V lost 6 bases and J 2 bases, leaving 19 bases between the germline ends. There are 16 residues in the CDR3. Germline V gives CDR1 MNHGY, CDR2 SVAAGI. The CDR3 DNA reads TGTGCCAGCAGACCCCGGCCAGCGGAGAAACAAGAGACCCAGTACTTC. As protein: CASRPRPAEKQETQYF.

This chain links TRBV2 with TRBJ2-5; 10 bases are a match to TRBD2. Germline assignment: CDR1 SNHLY and CDR2 FYNNEI. The CDR3 is made up of 14 amino acids. J gave up 3 bases and V 4 bases, and 2 bases lay outside the gene matches. This chain's CDR3 is CASSGAGGEETQYF. As DNA, the CDR3 is TGTGCCAGCAGTGGAGCGGGGGGGGAAGAGACCCAGTACTTC.

The rearrangement links TRBV11-3 to TRBJ1-3; 7 nucleotides agree with TRBD1. J was trimmed by 5 bases and V by 5 bases; bases with no gene match: 3. Germline V lookup: CDR1 SGHNT, CDR2 YENEEA. The CDR3 has 13 residues. CDR3 protein: CASSPDRRNTIYF. The CDR3 nucleotides are TGTGCCAGCAGCCCGGACAGGCGAAACACCATATATTTT. The full variable domain, rest sourced from reference TRBV11-3 and TRBJ1-3, is EAGVVQSPRYKIIEKKQPVAFWCNPISGHNTLYWYLQNLGQGPELLIRYENEEAVDDSQLPKDRFSAERLKGVDSTLKIQPAELGDSAVYLCASSPDRRNTIYFGEGSWLTVV.

This sequence joins TRBV11-3 and TRBJ2-3; D might be TRBD1 (6 bases). CDR3 length equals 16 residues. Germline CDR1 is SGHNT and CDR2 is YENEEA. V was trimmed by 3 bases and J by 0 bases, leaving 13 bases between them. The CDR3 DNA is TGTGCCAGCAGCTTTGGGGGCAGGTCTAGCACAGATACGCAGTATTTT. Translating it yields CASSFGGRSSTDTQYF.

This rearrangement joins TRBV25-1 to TRBJ2-5, with D maybe TRBD2 (6 bases). The CDR3 extends over 15 amino acids. From germline, CDR1 is MGHDK and CDR2 SYGVNS. The V and J ends lost 0 bases and 5 bases respectively, with 13 bases between them. For the CDR3, the DNA is TGTGCCAGCAGTGAATATAAGCCGGGGGTTGAGACCCAGTACTTC. Protein sequence: CASSEYKPGVETQYF. The variable domain in full, completed from reference TRBV25-1 and TRBJ2-5, reads EADIYQTPRYLVIGTGKKITLECSQTMGHDKMYWYQQDPGMELHLIHYSYGVNSTEKGDLSSESTVSRIRTEHFPLTLESARPSHTSQYLCASSEYKPGVETQYFGPGTRLLVL.

This clone was counted a single time. The V and J genes are TRBV19 and TRBJ2-7, with D possibly TRBD1 on 6 matching bases. Germline V gene sequence: CDR1 LNHDA, CDR2 SQIVND (reference sequence). The length of the CDR3 is 14 residues. V was shortened by 7 bases and J by 5 bases, with 18 bases between the two germline ends. The CDR3 DNA reads TGTGCCAGTAACCAGGCCTCCAGGGGTCACGAGCAGTACTTC. Its translation is CASNQASRGHEQYF.

The V and J genes are TRBV5-1 and TRBJ1-4, with TRBD1 matching over 9 bases. Germline V gene sequence: CDR1 SGHRS, CDR2 YFSETQ. CDR3 length: 16 amino acids. With 6 bases clipped from V and 8 bases from J, the junction kept 14 bases outside the gene matches. For the CDR3, the DNA is TGCGCCAGCACCTGGGGAACCGGGACAGGGATGGAAAAACTGTTTTTT. It translates to CASTWGTGTGMEKLFF.

The genes are TRBV21-1 and TRBJ1-6; TRBD1 is the table's D call, not checked against the DNA. TRBV21-1 is a known pseudogene. The CDR3 runs 15 residues. The chain's CDR3 is CASSNPQGDNSPLHF. The CDR3 DNA reads as TGTGCCAGCAGCAACCCTCAGGGTGACAATTCACCCCTCCACTTT.

This chain connects TRBV11-2 to TRBJ2-3; 9 bases agree with TRBD2. V lost 2 bases, J lost 8 bases, and 14 bases stayed unmatched. The germline gives CDR1 SGHAT, CDR2 FQNNGV. The CDR3 is made up of 17 amino acids. The CDR3 loop reads CASSLQGFSREGLTQYF. The CDR3 DNA follows: TGTGCCAGCAGCTTACAAGGTTTTTCGCGGGAGGGTCTTACGCAGTATTTT.

This clone was seen just once. The chain recombines TRBV15 with TRBJ1-3; 8 nucleotides align to TRBD1. Germline loops: CDR1 LNHNV, CDR2 YYDKDF (reference sequence). V lost 5 bases, J lost 2 bases, and 2 bases stayed unmatched. This CDR3 is 14 amino acids long. The CDR3 coding sequence is TGTGCCACCAGCTGGACAGGGACTGGAAACACCATATATTTT. This gives the protein CATSWTGTGNTIYF. Drawing the rest from reference TRBV15 and TRBJ1-3, the complete variable domain is DAMVIQNPRYQVTQFGKPVTLSCSQTLNHNVMYWYQQKSSQAPKLLFHYYDKDFNNEADTPDNFQSRRPNTSFCFLDIRSPGLGDTAMYLCATSWTGTGNTIYFGEGSWLTVV.

The chain joins TRBV12-5 to TRBJ2-3; D not resolved. V gave up 1 base and J gave up 3 bases, with 5 bases separating them. Germline V lookup: CDR1 LGHNT, CDR2 FRNRAP. This CDR3 contains 13 residues. The CDR3 loop reads CASGLGRTDTQYF. The CDR3 DNA reads TGTGCTAGTGGTTTGGGTCGTACAGATACGCAGTATTTT.

V and J are TRBV7-2 and TRBJ2-3; tentatively, D is TRBD1 (5 bases). V was cut by 3 bases and J by 1 base, with 11 bases left in between. The CDR3 contains 15 residues. Germline-derived CDR1 and CDR2 are SGHTA and FQGNSA. CDR3 protein: CASSFYGAGTDTQYF. The CDR3 DNA is TGTGCCAGCAGCTTTTATGGGGCGGGCACAGATACGCAGTATTTT.

The chain recombines TRBV6-5 with TRBJ1-1; D is possibly TRBD1 (6 bases). CDR1 MNHEY and CDR2 SVGAGI come from the germline V gene. The CDR3 is 14 amino acids. V was shortened by 0 bases and J by 8 bases, with 13 bases between the two germline ends. The DNA of the CDR3 is TGTGCCAGCAGTTACTCCCAGGGGCTCGGGGAAGCTTTCTTT. It is translated as CASSYSQGLGEAFF.

The CDR3 sequence: CATSRVGQVYEQYF. CDR3 DNA: TGTGCCACCAGCAGAGTGGGGCAAGTTTACGAGCAGTACTTC. V gene TRBV15 combines with J gene TRBJ2-7; perhaps TRBD1 as D (5 bases). Trimming shortened V by 1 base and J by 4 bases, and 11 bases separated the two germline ends. CDR1 and CDR2 (germline): LNHNV, YYDKDF (reference sequence). The CDR3 runs 14 residues.

This clone was found once. The chain employs TRBV13 and TRBJ2-5; the match to TRBD2 covers 7 bases. Germline-derived CDR1 and CDR2 are PRHDT and FYEKMQ (reference sequence). CDR3 size: 16 residues. Trimming took 5 bases from V and 5 from J; bases not matched to a gene: 14. CDR3 amino acids: CASSEMSAGEGETQYF. As DNA, the CDR3 is TGTGCCAGCAGCGAGATGTCCGCGGGGGAGGGGGAGACCCAGTACTTC.